This T cell receptor (beta chain) was captured by sequencing in a study of shared clonotypes between healthy human individuals. Running of the assay took place at deep level. Methods used by the authors: From ImmunoSEQ came sequences covering only the junction and carrying no quality scores, so filtering differed. Assay used: immunoSEQ multiplex PCR; TCRdb lists only in-frame clones, some missing. The DNA was the basis for D and trimming; V, J and clone size are from that table. The table lists around 720,000 clones, around four fifths of them singletons. The study enrolled healthy HIV-negative adults without recent acute infections or vaccinations as donors. V lost 1 base to trimming and J lost 7 bases, with 17 bases between them. The V gene's germline CDR1 is MGHRA and CDR2 YSYEKL. The CDR3 spans 15 residues.

This chain connects TRBV4-1 to TRBJ2-7; D gene ambiguous. Sequenced material: memory CD4+ T cells sorted from blood. The subset: CD45RA-negative fraction. The TCR was taken from a woman in her thirties in good health. CDR3 sequence: CASSQVATSLGEQYF. CDR3 DNA: TGCGCCAGCAGCCAAGTGGCTACCTCCCTGGGAGAGCAGTACTTC.